This T cell receptor (beta chain) was sequenced during a study of blood T cell repertoires in COVID-19. In the original workflow: From reference gene primer amplification, estimates of nucleated cell counts were derived. Libraries were prepared by immunoSEQ multiplex PCR; TCRdb keeps only in-frame clonotypes and omits some of them. Clonal size and the V and J genes are those of that table, whereas D and trimming came from the DNA. Found here are some 99,000 clones, less than 85% of them singletons; the top ten hold around a sixth. The CDR3 sequence is 14 residues long. CDR1 and CDR2 (germline): LNHDA, SQIVND (reference sequence). V shed 0 bases and J shed 3 bases, with 6 bases lying between them.

The chain recombines TRBV19 with TRBJ1-5; no firm D call. The sample consisted of peripheral blood. The TCR originated in a woman aged 60 to 75 with acute or convalescent COVID-19. The CDR3 nucleotides read TGTGCCAGTAGTATAGAGGGCAACAATCAGCCCCAGCATTTT. Its translation: CASSIEGNNQPQHF.